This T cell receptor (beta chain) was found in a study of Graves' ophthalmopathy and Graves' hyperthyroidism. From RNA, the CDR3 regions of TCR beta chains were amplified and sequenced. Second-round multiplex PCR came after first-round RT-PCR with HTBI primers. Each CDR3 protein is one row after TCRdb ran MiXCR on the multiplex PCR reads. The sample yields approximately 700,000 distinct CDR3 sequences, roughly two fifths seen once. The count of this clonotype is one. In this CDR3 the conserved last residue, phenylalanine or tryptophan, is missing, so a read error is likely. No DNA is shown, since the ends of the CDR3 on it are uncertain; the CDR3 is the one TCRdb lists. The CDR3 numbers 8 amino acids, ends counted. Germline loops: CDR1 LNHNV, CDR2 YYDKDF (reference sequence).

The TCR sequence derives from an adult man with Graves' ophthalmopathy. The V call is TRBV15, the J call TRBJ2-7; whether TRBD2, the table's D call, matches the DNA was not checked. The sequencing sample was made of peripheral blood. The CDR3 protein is CATSRRTS.